Listed below are T cell receptor beta chains from one sample, sequenced in a study of T cells in Graves' hyperthyroidism and ophthalmopathy. Each CDR3 protein gets one entry after TCRdb re-called the multiplex PCR reads with MiXCR. The table records about 620,000 distinct CDR3 sequences, 15% to 20% of them present only once. Sequenced material: blood. These receptors were taken from a woman in her twenties or thirties with Graves' hyperthyroidism. The CDR3 runs from the conserved cysteine through the conserved F or W.

CDR3aa: CASSPGTGNEYEQYF; j_gene: TRBJ2-7; v_gene: TRBV18
CDR3aa: CSASPRLPTSGSNEQFF; j_gene: TRBJ2-1; v_gene: TRBV20-1
CDR3aa: CASSDRAGVQPQYF; j_gene: NA; v_gene: TRBV28
CDR3aa: CASSQDAGGEQYF; j_gene: TRBJ2-7; v_gene: TRBV4-2
CDR3aa: CASSFWGTGAEQYF; j_gene: TRBJ2-7; v_gene: TRBV27
CDR3aa: CAISEQESNEKLFF; j_gene: TRBJ1-4; v_gene: TRBV10-3
CDR3aa: CASRTGVQEQYF; j_gene: TRBJ2-7; v_gene: TRBV6-1
CDR3aa: CASSLGGLGGLLPQHF; j_gene: TRBJ1-5; v_gene: TRBV27
CDR3aa: CASSKRGGLVGNEQFF; j_gene: TRBJ2-1; v_gene: TRBV9
CDR3aa: CAWSLTGGLTDTQYF; j_gene: TRBJ2-3; v_gene: TRBV30
CDR3aa: CASSLFYGSNQPQHF; j_gene: TRBJ1-5; v_gene: TRBV7-9
CDR3aa: CSATDGTSGRKTGELFF; j_gene: TRBJ2-2; v_gene: TRBV20-1
CDR3aa: CASSQQTAGTGMTDTQYF; j_gene: TRBJ2-3; v_gene: TRBV4-3
CDR3aa: CASSLTAGGPDTQYF; j_gene: TRBJ2-3; v_gene: TRBV5-1
CDR3aa: CASSSSSLAGVRHEQFF; j_gene: TRBJ2-1; v_gene: TRBV5-1
CDR3aa: CASSLTSGWINEQFF; j_gene: TRBJ2-1; v_gene: TRBV7-2
CDR3aa: CSARVGTANTGELFF; j_gene: TRBJ2-2; v_gene: TRBV20-1
CDR3aa: CASVSMNTEAFF; j_gene: TRBJ1-1; v_gene: TRBV27
CDR3aa: CASSPGTGASSPLHF; j_gene: TRBJ1-6; v_gene: TRBV28
CDR3aa: CASSFLPLSGELFF; j_gene: TRBJ2-2; v_gene: TRBV12-3/TRBV12-4
CDR3aa: CASSLDINEQFF; j_gene: TRBJ2-1; v_gene: TRBV9
CDR3aa: CASSLAGPNINTIYF; j_gene: TRBJ1-3; v_gene: TRBV7-6
CDR3aa: CASSPRQGGGTEAFF; j_gene: TRBJ1-1; v_gene: TRBV18
CDR3aa: CSARDQGGGNQPQHF; j_gene: TRBJ1-5; v_gene: TRBV20-1
CDR3aa: CAWRDGSTYEQYF; j_gene: TRBJ2-7; v_gene: TRBV30
CDR3aa: CASSIGYAATNEKLFF; j_gene: TRBJ1-4; v_gene: TRBV28
CDR3aa: CASSYSMRDRSLYGYTF; j_gene: TRBJ1-2; v_gene: TRBV6-2/TRBV6-3
CDR3aa: CASSLDLGRETQYF; j_gene: TRBJ2-5; v_gene: TRBV5-4
CDR3aa: CSARVGTGYLYEQYF; j_gene: TRBJ2-7; v_gene: TRBV20-1
CDR3aa: CASSPRPPGGSGANVLTF; j_gene: TRBJ2-6; v_gene: TRBV7-3
CDR3aa: CASTPDRTSSYNEQFF; j_gene: TRBJ2-1; v_gene: TRBV28
CDR3aa: CASTPRTSAYEQYF; j_gene: TRBJ2-7; v_gene: TRBV28
CDR3aa: CASSSSRTQYF; j_gene: TRBJ2-5; v_gene: TRBV11-2